These 25 T cell receptor beta chains share one sample of origin, sequenced in a study of T-cell memory formation after mild COVID-19. MiXCR, applied by TCRdb to the 5' RACE reads, yields one record per CDR3 protein. The sample yields around 200,000 distinct CDR3 sequences, 20% to 25% seen once. The material sequenced was PBMCs or a T cell subset sorted from them (not recorded which). These receptors all stem from an adult woman who had mild COVID-19 (a few samples of this study predate the infection). Cell type and time point are not known.

This clonotype was counted between two and nine times. The V gene is TRBV12-3 or TRBV12-4, the J gene TRBJ2-1; D uncertain. Deletions cut 5 bases from V and 5 bases from J, with 7 bases between. This CDR3 is 12 amino acids long. This chain's CDR3 is CASSDRDNEQFF. The CDR3 nucleotides are TGTGCCAGCAGTGACCGAGACAATGAGCAGTTCTTC.

This clonotype has a handful of counts. The V call is TRBV3-1, the J call TRBJ2-7; D is unresolved. Germline CDR1 is LGHDT and CDR2 is YNNKEL (reference sequence). This CDR3 contains 15 residues. Trimming removed 1 base from V and 4 bases from J, with 14 bases in between. For the CDR3, the DNA is TGTGCCAGCAGCCAAGGGTCTACAGCGTGGTACGAGCAGTACTTC. It is translated as CASSQGSTAWYEQYF.

The rearrangement uses TRBV7-8 and TRBJ2-2; D is undetermined. The length of the CDR3 is 15 residues. With 1 base removed from V and 0 bases from J, the gap between germline ends came to 6 bases. Germline V lookup: CDR1 SGHVS, CDR2 FQNEAQ. The CDR3 nucleotides read TGTGCCAGCAGCTTAGTGGCCCCGAACACCGGGGAGCTGTTTTTT. This translates into CASSLVAPNTGELFF.

The V call is TRBV5-1, the J call TRBJ2-3; 8 bases match TRBD1. The CDR3 has 16 residues. The germline gives CDR1 SGHRS, CDR2 YFSETQ. The trim removed 4 bases at V and 2 bases at J, leaving 9 bases unmatched. CDR3 DNA sequence: TGCGCCAGCAGCCTCGGACAGGGTGGGGTCACAGATACGCAGTATTTT. Amino acids: CASSLGQGGVTDTQYF. The whole variable domain, remainder taken from reference TRBV5-1 and TRBJ2-3, is KAGVTQTPRYLIKTRGQQVTLSCSPISGHRSVSWYQQTPGQGLQFLFEYFSETQRNKGNFPGRFSGRQFSNSRSEMNVSTLELGDSALYLCASSLGQGGVTDTQYFGPGTRLTVL.

The chain couples TRBV7-8 to TRBJ2-5; the D is unclear. Germline V gene lookup returns CDR1 SGHVS and CDR2 FQNEAQ. The CDR3 contains 14 residues. V dropped 0 bases and J dropped 5 bases, with 10 bases sitting between them. CDR3 sequence reads: CASSLASLLETQYF. CDR3 sequence (DNA): TGTGCCAGCAGCTTAGCCTCCCTTTTGGAGACCCAGTACTTC.

This clonotype was observed a single time. V usage is TRBV20-1 and J usage is TRBJ2-5, with 14 bases lining up with TRBD2. The V gene end was trimmed by 3 bases and the J gene end by 4 bases; junction bases not matched to a gene: 1. Germline V CDR1 and CDR2: DFQATT, SNEGSKA (reference sequence). There are 14 residues in the CDR3. The CDR3 DNA sequence: TGCAGTGCTAGTGGACTAGCGGGAGGAGAGACCCAGTACTTC. Protein product: CSASGLAGGETQYF.

The rearrangement uses TRBV20-1 and TRBJ2-1, with 12 positions matching TRBD2. From germline, CDR1 is DFQATT and CDR2 SNEGSKA (reference sequence). This CDR3 spans 14 amino acids. The V segment lost 3 bases and the J segment 9 bases; nucleotides outside the gene matches: 6. This CDR3 is CSARSTSGSGEQFF. As DNA, the CDR3 is TGCAGTGCTAGGTCGACTAGCGGGAGCGGTGAGCAGTTCTTC.

The rearrangement uses TRBV29-1 and TRBJ2-7; D may match TRBD1 or TRBD2 (5 bases each). The CDR3 has 14 amino acids. Per the germline V gene, CDR1 is SQVTM and CDR2 is ANQGSEA. Between the trimmed V and J ends, which lost 6 bases and 2 bases, there was a span of 17 bases. The CDR3 sequence is CSVKPRDRAYEQYF. CDR3 DNA: TGCAGCGTGAAACCAAGGGACCGAGCCTACGAGCAGTACTTC.

This clonotype appeared a few times. J is TRBJ2-7 and V is TRBV13; 10 positions match TRBD2. The J segment lost 3 bases and the V segment lost 5 bases, leaving 4 bases of the junction unmatched. This CDR3 has 14 amino acids. Looked up from germline, CDR1 is PRHDT and CDR2 is FYEKMQ (reference sequence). CDR3 nucleotides: TGTGCCAGCAGCCCGGGACTAGCGCTCTACGAGCAGTACTTC. This translates into CASSPGLALYEQYF.

In its sample, this clonotype was seen a few times. This chain links TRBV7-2 with TRBJ2-3; 12 bases align to TRBD2. The CDR3 covers 15 residues. The J segment lost 5 bases and the V segment lost 5 bases, leaving 5 bases of the junction unmatched. The germline CDR1 and CDR2 sequences are SGHTA and FQGNSA. The CDR3 region is CASSRLAGVRDTQYF. The CDR3 DNA reads TGTGCCAGCAGCCGACTAGCGGGGGTGAGAGATACGCAGTATTTT.

This clonotype has a handful of counts. The rearrangement links TRBV29-1 to TRBJ2-1; perhaps TRBD2 as D (6 bases). The CDR3 has 10 amino acids. The V gene's germline CDR1 is SQVTM and CDR2 ANQGSEA. V was pared by 4 bases and J by 10 bases, with 8 bases between. CDR3 coding DNA: TGCAGCGTTGGAGGAGGGGAGCAGTTCTTC. This encodes CSVGGGEQFF.

This clonotype came up a few times. The chain is built from TRBV6-5 and TRBJ1-2; D is ambiguous. Trimming left V 2 bases short and J 3 bases short, with 10 bases between. CDR1 and CDR2 from the germline V gene are MNHEY and SVGAGI. The CDR3 sequence is 14 residues long. This CDR3 is CASSYAEGYYGYTF. The CDR3 DNA is TGTGCCAGCAGTTACGCCGAGGGTTACTATGGCTACACCTTC.

The sample holds a few counts of this clonotype. V gene TRBV6-1 combines with J gene TRBJ1-1; maybe TRBD1 (5 bases). The CDR3 totals 16 residues. Germline V gene sequence: CDR1 MNHNS, CDR2 SASEGT. Trimming shortened V by 4 bases and J by 0 bases, and 15 bases separated the two germline ends. The CDR3 spells CASSAWDLRLNTEAFF. The CDR3 DNA reads as TGTGCCAGCAGTGCTTGGGACCTAAGACTGAACACTGAAGCTTTCTTT.

This clonotype appeared a few times. V and J are TRBV12-3 or TRBV12-4 and TRBJ1-2; TRBD1 aligns across 9 bases. With V trimmed by 4 bases and J by 2 bases, 2 bases remained unmatched. The CDR3 contains 14 residues. DNA of the CDR3: TGTGCCAGCAGTTCTACAGGGGGCAACTATGGCTACACCTTC. Translated, it gives CASSSTGGNYGYTF.

This clonotype appeared a few times. The chain recombines TRBV7-3 with TRBJ2-3; D is undetermined. The germline CDR1 and CDR2 sequences are SGHTA and FQGTGA. This CDR3 is built from 14 residues. Trimming took 5 bases from V and 2 from J, leaving 11 bases between them. Here the CDR3 reads CASSNPLNTDTQYF. CDR3 coding DNA: TGTGCCAGCAGCAACCCCCTGAACACAGATACGCAGTATTTT.

This rearrangement joins TRBV12-3 or TRBV12-4 to TRBJ1-2; no reliable D call. This CDR3 contains 13 residues. V dropped 5 bases and J dropped 3 bases, with 10 bases sitting between them. In DNA form, the CDR3 reads TGTGCCAGCAGTAAGGACGGATACTATGGCTACACCTTC. Translating it yields CASSKDGYYGYTF.

This rearrangement joins TRBV6-5 to TRBJ2-1; no definite D call. The V end lost 2 bases, the J end lost 0 bases, and 14 bases lay between the germline ends. Looked up from germline, CDR1 is MNHEY and CDR2 is SVGAGI. The CDR3 has 17 amino acids. The CDR3 DNA reads TGTGCCAGCAGTTACGACTCATCCCTGAGCTCCTACAATGAGCAGTTCTTC. Residues: CASSYDSSLSSYNEQFF.

The chain has TRBV7-9 and TRBJ1-2; TRBD1 might be the D (5 bases). The CDR3 covers 14 residues. CDR1 and CDR2 from the germline V gene are SEHNR and FQNEAQ (reference sequence). V lost 5 bases, J lost 4 bases, and 14 bases lay in between. CDR3 in DNA: TGTGCCAGCAGCAACCCGGGACGGATCTATGGCTACACCTTC. Protein product: CASSNPGRIYGYTF.

This clonotype was counted between two and nine times. V usage is TRBV11-2 and J usage is TRBJ2-5; maybe TRBD1 (5 bases). CDR1 and CDR2 from the germline V gene are SGHAT and FQNNGV. The CDR3 runs 16 residues. V gave up 1 base and J gave up 4 bases, with 16 bases separating them. The DNA of the CDR3 is TGTGCCAGCAGCTTAGTTGGTCAGGGCCTTAGAGAGACCCAGTACTTC. Amino acids: CASSLVGQGLRETQYF.

The V and J genes are TRBV6-6 and TRBJ1-2; D uncertain. This CDR3 spans 11 amino acids. V dropped 5 bases and J dropped 8 bases, with 9 bases sitting between them. Germline CDR1 is MNHNY and CDR2 is SVGAGI (reference sequence). The CDR3 DNA reads TGTGCCAGCAGTCACCCTCGGGGCTACACCTTC. Protein: CASSHPRGYTF.

This rearrangement joins TRBV4-1 to TRBJ2-3; D is perhaps TRBD2 (7 bases). Trimming took off 4 bases at V and 3 bases at J, with 14 bases between the two ends. This CDR3 comprises 15 residues. Germline V gene data show CDR1 as MGHRA and CDR2 as YSYEKL. The CDR3 coding sequence is TGCGCCAGCAGCCGCGGACTAGGGGGAACAGATACGCAGTATTTT. This codes for CASSRGLGGTDTQYF.

V is TRBV4-1 and J is TRBJ2-7, with TRBD2 matching 10 bases. CDR3 length: 15 amino acids. The junction had 10 bases not matched to a gene; V was cut back by 4 bases and J by 7 bases. The germline V gene has CDR1 MGHRA and CDR2 YSYEKL. CDR3 protein: CASSRSGGLAGEQYF. In DNA, the CDR3 is TGCGCCAGCAGCCGTAGCGGGGGGCTGGCGGGTGAGCAGTACTTC.

The V and J genes are TRBV7-9 and TRBJ2-5; 9 bases match TRBD2. The CDR3 sequence is 15 residues long. V lost 3 bases, J lost 3 bases, and 5 bases stayed unmatched. Germline CDR1 and CDR2: SEHNR and FQNEAQ (reference sequence). The CDR3 is CASSLGIAGEETQYF. In nucleotides, the CDR3 is TGTGCCAGCAGCTTGGGGATAGCGGGGGAAGAGACCCAGTACTTC.

This chain uses TRBV5-6 with TRBJ1-1; TRBD1 might be the D (6 bases). V dropped 3 bases and J dropped 10 bases, with 13 bases sitting between them. The length of the CDR3 is 12 residues. Germline CDR1 and CDR2: SGHDT and YYEEEE. CDR3 region: CASSSGGLGAFF. In nucleotides, the CDR3 is TGTGCCAGCAGCTCCGGGGGGCTCGGAGCTTTCTTT.

This chain connects TRBV24-1 to TRBJ1-5; no definite D call. The CDR3 consists of 14 residues. CDR1 is KGHDR, CDR2 SFDVKD, per germline. Trimming took 5 bases from V and 0 from J, leaving 7 bases between them. This CDR3 is CATSGGDSNQPQHF. The CDR3 coding sequence is TGTGCCACCAGTGGCGGGGATAGCAATCAGCCCCAGCATTTT.